Listed below are T cell receptor beta chains from one sample, sequenced in a study of regulatory T cells in long-lasting Graves disease. TCRdb re-derived calls from the multiplex PCR reads in MiXCR, one entry per CDR3 protein. The table lists around 480,000 distinct CDR3 sequences, about a sixth of them singletons. The same specimen was also included in a second study, on T cells in Graves' hyperthyroidism and ophthalmopathy.

This specimen was peripheral blood mononuclear cells (PBMCs), taken at new diagnosis, from a patient treated with antithyroid drugs. These TCRs come from a man in his forties or fifties with Graves disease. Each CDR3 is given with its conserved first and last residue. D genes are given only for firm matches. Part of the rows lack a size; the others show once, few, many or a class for expanded clones.

TRBJ2-2,NA,NA,TRBV3-1,TGTGCCAGCAGCCAATGGGGGAACACCGGGGAGCTGTTTTTT,CASSQWGNTGELFF
TRBJ1-6,many,NA,TRBV20-1,TGCAGTGCTAGAGATCGGGTTAGGGAAGCGGGTAATTCACCCCTCCACTTT,CSARDRVREAGNSPLHF
TRBJ1-2,many,NA,TRBV20-1,TGCAGTGCTAGATCCCTTAACTATGGCTACACCTTC,CSARSLNYGYTF
TRBJ2-5,few,NA,TRBV20-1,TGCAGTGCTAGAGATCTGGCTAGTCCACAAGAGACCCAGTACTTC,CSARDLASPQETQYF
TRBJ2-5,many,NA,TRBV12-3/TRBV12-4,TGTGCCAGCAGTCTCCTTCCGGGGGCGCGAGAGACCCAGTACTTC,CASSLLPGARETQYF
TRBJ2-3,few,TRBD1,TRBV7-2,TGTGCCAGCAGCTTACAGGGGGCAGATGCGCAGTATTTT,CASSLQGADAQYF
TRBJ2-5,many,TRBD1,TRBV24-1,TGTGCCACCGGTGAGACAGGGGGCGCGGGGGAGACCCAGTACTTC,CATGETGGAGETQYF
TRBJ2-2,NA,NA,TRBV19,TGTGCCAGTAGTACCCAGCGGTCCCTCACCGGGGAGCTGTTTTTT,CASSTQRSLTGELFF
TRBJ1-1,few,NA,TRBV28,TGCGCCAGCGGCCCGGAGACTGAAGCTTTCTTT,CASGPETEAFF
TRBJ2-2,NA,TRBD1,TRBV7-9,TGTGCCAGCAGCTCTCGTGCTCCGGGACAGGCCCGGGGCGGGGAGCTGTTTTTT,CASSSRAPGQARGGELFF
TRBJ2-3,many,TRBD2,TRBV3-1,TGTGCCAGCAGCCGAAGCGGGAGCGTAGGAGATACGCAGTATTTT,CASSRSGSVGDTQYF
TRBJ2-2,NA,TRBD2,TRBV20-1,TGCAGTGCCGGACTAGCGGGATCGACCGGGGAGCTGTTTTTT,CSAGLAGSTGELFF
TRBJ2-5,many,TRBD2,TRBV5-1,TGCGCCAGCAGCCTTGGTCGGCTAGCGGGATCAGAGACCCAGTACTTC,CASSLGRLAGSETQYF
TRBJ2-7,many,NA,TRBV10-3,TGTGCCATCAGGGCGGAAACCGAATACGAGCAGTACTTC,CAIRAETEYEQYF
TRBJ1-2,many,TRBD1,TRBV12-3/TRBV12-4,TGTGCCAGCACCCTTCGAGGGACAGGGATGTATGGCTACACCTTC,CASTLRGTGMYGYTF
TRBJ2-1,many,TRBD1,TRBV7-9,TGTGCCAGTATCGGGGGACAGGGGAAAGCAGGCAATGAGCAGTTCTTC,CASIGGQGKAGNEQFF
TRBJ2-3,NA,TRBD1,TRBV2,TGTGCCAGCAGGACCGACAGGGGCGCAGATACGCAGTATTTT,CASRTDRGADTQYF
TRBJ2-7,many,TRBD1,TRBV12-3/TRBV12-4,TGTGCCAGCAGTCGAGGACAGGGGCCACCCTACGAGCAGTACTTC,CASSRGQGPPYEQYF
TRBJ1-5,NA,NA,TRBV28,TGTGCCAGCAGTTATCAAGGGCGTCCAAATCAGCCCCAGCATTTT,CASSYQGRPNQPQHF
TRBJ2-1,many,NA,TRBV12-3/TRBV12-4,TGTGCCAGCAGCTCCCCCTACAATGAGCAGTTCTTC,CASSSPYNEQFF
TRBJ2-7,many,NA,TRBV6-2/TRBV6-3,TGTGCCAGCAGTTACCTTCGGACGGAATCCTACGAGCAGTACTTC,CASSYLRTESYEQYF
TRBJ2-3,many,TRBD2,TRBV28,TGTGCCAGCAGACCCCCCGCTAGCGGGGCCCCAGATACGCAGTATTTT,CASRPPASGAPDTQYF
TRBJ1-1,many,TRBD1,TRBV5-1,TGCGCCAGCAGCGCTCAGGGACAGGGGGCGATCATGAACACTGAAGCTTTCTTT,CASSAQGQGAIMNTEAFF
TRBJ1-2,NA,NA,TRBV7-9,TGTGCCAGCAGCTTGTGGTCAAACTATGGCTACACCTTC,CASSLWSNYGYTF
TRBJ2-1,few,NA,TRBV9,TGTGCCAGCAGCCTACGGACTACATCCTACAATGAGCAGTTCTTC,CASSLRTTSYNEQFF
TRBJ2-1,NA,TRBD1,TRBV7-8,TGTGCCAGCGCCGGGACAGGGCTTCAGGTCTTC,CASAGTGLQVF
TRBJ2-2,NA,TRBD1,TRBV7-9,TGTGCCAGCAGCCAGACAGGGAGCCCCGGGGAGCTGTTTTTT,CASSQTGSPGELFF